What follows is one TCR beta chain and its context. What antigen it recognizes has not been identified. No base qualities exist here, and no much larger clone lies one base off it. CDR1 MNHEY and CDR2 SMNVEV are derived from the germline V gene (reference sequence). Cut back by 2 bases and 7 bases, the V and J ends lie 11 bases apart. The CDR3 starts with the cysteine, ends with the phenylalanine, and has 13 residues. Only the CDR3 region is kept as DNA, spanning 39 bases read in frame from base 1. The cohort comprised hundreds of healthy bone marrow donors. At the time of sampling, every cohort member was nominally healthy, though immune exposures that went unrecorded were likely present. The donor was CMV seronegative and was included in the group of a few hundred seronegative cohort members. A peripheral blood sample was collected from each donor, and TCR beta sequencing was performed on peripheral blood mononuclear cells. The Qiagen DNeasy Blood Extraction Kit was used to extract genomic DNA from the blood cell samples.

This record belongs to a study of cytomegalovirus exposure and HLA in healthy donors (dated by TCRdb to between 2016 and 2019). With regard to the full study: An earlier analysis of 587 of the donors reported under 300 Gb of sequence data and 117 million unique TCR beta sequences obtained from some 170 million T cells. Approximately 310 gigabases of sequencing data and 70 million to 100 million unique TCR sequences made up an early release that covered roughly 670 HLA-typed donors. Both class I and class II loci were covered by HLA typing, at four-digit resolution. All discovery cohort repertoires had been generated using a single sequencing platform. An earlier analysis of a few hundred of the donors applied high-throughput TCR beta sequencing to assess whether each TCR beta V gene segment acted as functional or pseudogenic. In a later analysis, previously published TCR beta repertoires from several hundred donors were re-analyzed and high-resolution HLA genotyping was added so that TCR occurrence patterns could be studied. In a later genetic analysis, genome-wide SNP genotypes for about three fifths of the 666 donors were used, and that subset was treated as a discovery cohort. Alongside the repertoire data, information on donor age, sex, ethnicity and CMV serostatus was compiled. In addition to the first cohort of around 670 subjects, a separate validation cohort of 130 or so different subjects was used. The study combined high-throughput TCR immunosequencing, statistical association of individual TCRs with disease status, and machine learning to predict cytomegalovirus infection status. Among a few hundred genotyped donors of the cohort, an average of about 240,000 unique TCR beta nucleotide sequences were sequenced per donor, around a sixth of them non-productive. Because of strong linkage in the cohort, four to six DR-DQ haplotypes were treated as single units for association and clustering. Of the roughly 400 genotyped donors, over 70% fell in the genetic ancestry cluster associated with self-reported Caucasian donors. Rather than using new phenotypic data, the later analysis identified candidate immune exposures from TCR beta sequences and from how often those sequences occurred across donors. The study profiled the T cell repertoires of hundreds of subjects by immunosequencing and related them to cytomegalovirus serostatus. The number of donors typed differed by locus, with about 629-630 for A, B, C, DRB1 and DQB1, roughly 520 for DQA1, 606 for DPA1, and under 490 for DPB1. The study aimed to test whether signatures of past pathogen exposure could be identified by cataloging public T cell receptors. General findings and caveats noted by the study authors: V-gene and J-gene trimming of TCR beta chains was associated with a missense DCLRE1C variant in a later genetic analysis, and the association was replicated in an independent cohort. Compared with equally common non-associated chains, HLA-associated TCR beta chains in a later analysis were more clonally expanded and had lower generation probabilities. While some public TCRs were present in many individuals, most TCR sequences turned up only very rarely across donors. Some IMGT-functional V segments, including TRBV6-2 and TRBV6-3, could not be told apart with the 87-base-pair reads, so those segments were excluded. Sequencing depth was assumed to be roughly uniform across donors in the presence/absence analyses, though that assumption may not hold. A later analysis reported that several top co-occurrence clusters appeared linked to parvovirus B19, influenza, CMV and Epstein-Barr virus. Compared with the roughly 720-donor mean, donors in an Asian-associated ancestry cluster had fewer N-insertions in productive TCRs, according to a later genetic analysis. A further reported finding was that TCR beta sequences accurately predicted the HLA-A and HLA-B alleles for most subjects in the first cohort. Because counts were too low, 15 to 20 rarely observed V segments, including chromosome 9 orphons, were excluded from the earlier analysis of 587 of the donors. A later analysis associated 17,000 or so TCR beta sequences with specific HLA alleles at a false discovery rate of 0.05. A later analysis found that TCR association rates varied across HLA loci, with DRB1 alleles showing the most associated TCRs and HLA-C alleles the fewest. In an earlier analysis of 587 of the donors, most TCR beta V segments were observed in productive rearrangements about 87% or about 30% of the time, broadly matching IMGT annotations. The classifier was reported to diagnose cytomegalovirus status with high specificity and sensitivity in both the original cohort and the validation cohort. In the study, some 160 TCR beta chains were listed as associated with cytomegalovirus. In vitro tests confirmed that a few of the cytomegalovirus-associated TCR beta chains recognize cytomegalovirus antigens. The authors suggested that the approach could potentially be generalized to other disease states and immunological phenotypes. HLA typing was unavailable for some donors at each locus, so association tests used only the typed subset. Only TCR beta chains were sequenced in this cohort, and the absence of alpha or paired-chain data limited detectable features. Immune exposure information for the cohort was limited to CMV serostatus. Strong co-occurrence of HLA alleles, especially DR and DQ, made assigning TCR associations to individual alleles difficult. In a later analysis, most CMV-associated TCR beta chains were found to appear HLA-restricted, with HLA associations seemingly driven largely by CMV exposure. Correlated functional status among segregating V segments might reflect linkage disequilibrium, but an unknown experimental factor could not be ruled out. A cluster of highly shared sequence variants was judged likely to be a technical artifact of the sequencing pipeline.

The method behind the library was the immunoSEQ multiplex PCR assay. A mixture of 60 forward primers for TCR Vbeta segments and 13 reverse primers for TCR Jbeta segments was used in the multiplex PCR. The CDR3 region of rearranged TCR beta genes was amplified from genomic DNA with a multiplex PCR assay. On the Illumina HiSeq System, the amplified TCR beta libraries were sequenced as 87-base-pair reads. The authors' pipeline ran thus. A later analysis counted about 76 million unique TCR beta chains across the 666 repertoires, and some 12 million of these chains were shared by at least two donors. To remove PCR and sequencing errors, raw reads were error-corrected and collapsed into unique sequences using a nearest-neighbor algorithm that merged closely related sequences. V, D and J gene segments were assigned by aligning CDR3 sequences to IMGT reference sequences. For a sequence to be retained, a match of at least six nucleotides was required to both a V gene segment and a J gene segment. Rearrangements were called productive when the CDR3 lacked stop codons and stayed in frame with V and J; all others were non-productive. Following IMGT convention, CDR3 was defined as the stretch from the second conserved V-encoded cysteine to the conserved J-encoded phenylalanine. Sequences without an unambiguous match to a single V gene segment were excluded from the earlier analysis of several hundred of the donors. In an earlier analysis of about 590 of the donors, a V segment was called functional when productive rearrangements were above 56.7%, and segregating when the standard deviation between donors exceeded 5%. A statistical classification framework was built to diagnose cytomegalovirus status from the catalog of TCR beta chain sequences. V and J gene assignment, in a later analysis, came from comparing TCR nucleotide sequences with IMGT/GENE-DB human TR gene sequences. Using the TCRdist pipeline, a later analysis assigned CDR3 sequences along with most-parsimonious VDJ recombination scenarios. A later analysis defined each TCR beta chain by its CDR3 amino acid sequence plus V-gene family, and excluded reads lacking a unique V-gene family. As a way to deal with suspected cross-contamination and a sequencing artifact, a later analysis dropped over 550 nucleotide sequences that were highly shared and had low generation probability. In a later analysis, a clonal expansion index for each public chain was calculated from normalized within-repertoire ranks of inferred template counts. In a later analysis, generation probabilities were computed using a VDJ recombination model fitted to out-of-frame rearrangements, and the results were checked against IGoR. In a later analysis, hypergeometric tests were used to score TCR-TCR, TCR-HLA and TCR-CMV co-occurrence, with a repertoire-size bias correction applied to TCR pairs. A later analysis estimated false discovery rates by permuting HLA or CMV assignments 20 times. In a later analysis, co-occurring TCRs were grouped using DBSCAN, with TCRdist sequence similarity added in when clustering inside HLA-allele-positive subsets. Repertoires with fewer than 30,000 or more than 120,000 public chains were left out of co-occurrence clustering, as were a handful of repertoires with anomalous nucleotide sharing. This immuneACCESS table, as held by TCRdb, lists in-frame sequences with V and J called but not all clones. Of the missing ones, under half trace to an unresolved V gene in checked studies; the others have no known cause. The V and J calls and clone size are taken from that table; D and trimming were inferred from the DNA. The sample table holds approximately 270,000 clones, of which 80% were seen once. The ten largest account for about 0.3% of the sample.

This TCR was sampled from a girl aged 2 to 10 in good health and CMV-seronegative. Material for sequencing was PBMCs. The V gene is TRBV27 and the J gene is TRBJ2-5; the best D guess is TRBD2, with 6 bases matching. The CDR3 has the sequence CASSLGTWGTQYF. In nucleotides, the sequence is TGTGCCAGCAGTTTAGGGACTTGGGGGACCCAGTACTTC.